This note documents a single T cell receptor beta chain sequence. This specimen comes from a study of blood T cell repertoires in COVID-19. Overall study context: COVID-19 samples, acute and convalescent, were from the United States, Italy and Spain.

The V gene's germline CDR1 is KGHDR and CDR2 SFDVKD. CDR3 size: 14 residues. The V segment lost 3 bases and the J segment 5 bases; nucleotides outside the gene matches: 4. Study processing details: Reference gene primer amplification in the assay estimated nucleated cell counts. Repertoires were generated with immunoSEQ multiplex PCR, while TCRdb's copy carries only in-frame clones and drops some. V and J calls and clone size are given by that table; D and trimming were obtained from the DNA. The sample consists of 110,000 or so clones, more than 75% of them appearing once. This chain links TRBV24-1 with TRBJ1-1, with 8 bases aligning to TRBD1. The TCR originated in a man aged 35-49 years with acute or convalescent COVID-19. Sequencing was performed on peripheral blood. The CDR3 coding sequence is TGTGCCACCAGTGATCCGGGACAGGATACTGAAGCTTTCTTT. Protein: CATSDPGQDTEAFF.